This record looks at one T cell receptor (beta chain) sequence and its context. The specificity of this receptor is unknown. No much larger clonotype is one base removed from it; base qualities were not supplied. This sample stems from a study of blood T cell repertoires in COVID-19 (dated by TCRdb to 2019 to 2021). For the study in its entirety: Collaborator samples came from the United States, Italy and Spain and covered acute and convalescent phases of COVID-19. The material from the prospective study consisted of cDNA or gDNA derived from T cells, B-cell-depleted T cells, or PBMCs. Subjects who had been exposed to COVID-19, were actively infected with it, or had recovered from it provided the deeply sampled blood TCRbeta repertoires that made up the dataset. The repertoires were released in a freely available public database intended as a resource for research on the immune response to SARS-CoV-2. Samples were obtained from the ongoing ImmuneRACE study (first 160 participants) and from 1,254 subjects provided by 6 global collaborators. A de-identified subject ID, COVID-19 status, age in years and sex were almost always included in the sample metadata. Where available, HLA class I and class II types were obtained from metadata supplied by the sample provider rather than from assay-based typing. What the research found in general, with its limitations: How much clinical and demographic metadata was included differed by source and by participant, and the metadata was provided uncurated.

Whole blood was collected in K2EDTA tubes by collaborating institutions according to the institutions' own protocols. For TCRbeta analysis, collaborators shipped samples in one of three forms: frozen whole blood, isolated PBMCs, or DNA extracted from either of those sample types. The CDR3 runs 14 residues from the cysteine to the phenylalanine. Only the CDR3 portion is preserved as DNA: 42 bases, with reading frame beginning at the first base. V is cut back by 4 bases and J by 1 base, with 3 bases in the junction unmatched. CDR1 and CDR2 were assigned from the germline V gene as SNHLY and FYNNEI. TCRbeta CDR3 regions were amplified from genomic DNA by means of the immunoSEQ Assay, a bias-controlled multiplex PCR. Per the source publication's procedure: The number of nucleated cells in each sample was estimated from the amplification of reference gene primers within the assay. Sequence reads were collapsed and filtered to measure the absolute abundance of every unique TCRbeta CDR3 rearrangement. For each sample, productive Simpson clonality was calculated as the square root of Simpson's diversity index over productive rearrangements. The table comes from immuneACCESS by way of TCRdb, which keeps in-frame sequences with V and J called. Part of the clones is missing from these tables; in studies checked, under half for an unresolved V gene and the rest for unknown reasons. The DNA gave D and trimming, while V, J and clone size come from that table. The sample profile shows roughly 100,000 clones; approximately 88% of them were found once. Approximately 3.5% of the sample is held by the ten biggest clonotypes.

This sequence was found in a woman aged 55 to 70 with acute or convalescent COVID-19. Sequencing used peripheral blood. The sequence is built from TRBV2 and TRBJ1-2, and 7 junctional nucleotides match TRBD1. The CDR3: CASSGAGGNYGYTF. The sequence in DNA is TGTGCCAGCAGTGGGGCAGGGGGTAACTATGGCTACACCTTC.